This paragraph reports one T cell receptor beta chain. The antigen remains unidentified. The junction departs from the called germline gene at one end, perhaps through a read error. Germline loops: CDR1 SSHAT, CDR2 FNYEAQ (reference sequence). CDR3 length: 15 residues. These data belong to a study of vaccination and CD4 T cells after COVID-19. Researchers used the Oncomine TCR Beta short-read assay to sequence DNA from cultured CD4+ T cells. The genomic DNA was obtained from cultured CD4+ T cells by extraction with the QIAamp micro DNA kit. TCRdb reanalysed the PCR reads using MiXCR and keeps one entry per CDR3 protein. The sample lists several thousand distinct CDR3 sequences; about two fifths were seen once. Treatment meaning: approximately 9-day PBMC culture with coronavirus spike peptide pools or control peptides (ViraFEST assay). Investigators obtained the unexposed donor's CD4+ T cells before the COVID-19 pandemic (2011-2018).

The sample was CD4+ T cells from blood, cultured in vitro. V gene TRBV7-7 combines with J gene TRBJ2-2; 10 bases are a match to TRBD1. The sequence was obtained from a human donor in good health. CDR3 region: CASRTGQGDTGELFF. The CDR3 nucleotides are TGTGCTAGCAGAACAGGACAGGGGGACACCGGGGAGCTGTTTTTT.